This entry lists 26 T cell receptor beta chains sequenced from one sample in a study of shared clonotypes between healthy human individuals. The data were produced by immunoSEQ multiplex PCR, yet TCRdb's version contains in-frame clones alone and is incomplete. Among roughly 2,000,000 clones listed, about 94% were seen once. Naive CD8 cells comprised CD45RO-negative, CCR7-positively selected cells, excluding terminally differentiated effector memory CD45RA+ cells. The material sequenced was naive CD8+ T cells sorted from blood. Receptors originate from a man between 18 and 29 years old in good health.

CDR3 region: CSVLDRAQETQYF. The CDR3 DNA reads TGCAGCGTGCTCGACAGGGCCCAAGAGACCCAGTACTTC. J is TRBJ2-5 and V is TRBV29-1; 7 nucleotides align to TRBD1. V lost 6 bases, J lost 1 base, and 5 bases stayed unmatched. Germline V gene sequence: CDR1 SQVTM, CDR2 ANQGSEA. This CDR3 contains 13 residues.

V is TRBV6-5 and J is TRBJ1-5; D gene ambiguous. There are 14 residues in the CDR3. Germline V gene sequence: CDR1 MNHEY, CDR2 SVGAGI. V lost 3 bases, J lost 5 bases, and 11 bases lay in between. CDR3 in DNA: TGTGCCAGCAGTTATTTGGGCGGGCATCAGCCCCAGCATTTT. It translates to CASSYLGGHQPQHF.

The chain couples TRBV2 to TRBJ1-3, with D perhaps matching TRBD1 (5 bases). The germline CDR1 and CDR2 sequences are SNHLY and FYNNEI. The germline V and J ends were trimmed by 3 bases and 4 bases, with 16 bases remaining between them. This CDR3 is built from 16 residues. The CDR3 protein is CASSDRGEGLGNTIYF. CDR3 DNA: TGTGCCAGCAGTGATCGGGGGGAGGGATTAGGAAACACCATATATTTT.

J is TRBJ2-1 and V is TRBV5-6; 9 bases map to TRBD1. Germline CDR1 is SGHDT and CDR2 is YYEEEE. The CDR3 has 15 amino acids. V shed 0 bases and J 4 bases; nucleotides not matched to a gene: 2. CDR3 sequence: CASSLGQGVYNEQFF. The CDR3 DNA is TGTGCCAGCAGCTTGGGACAGGGGGTATACAATGAGCAGTTCTTC.

The count of this clone is one. The rearrangement uses TRBV30 and TRBJ2-2, with D unresolved. Germline V gene lookup returns CDR1 GTSNPN and CDR2 SVGIG (reference sequence). The CDR3 runs to 13 residues. Trimming removed 5 bases at V and 4 bases at J, with 11 bases between. This chain's CDR3 is CAWSVDVTGELFF. The CDR3 DNA follows: TGTGCCTGGTCAGTCGATGTCACCGGGGAGCTGTTTTTT.

V and J are TRBV10-2 and TRBJ2-2, with D hard to call. CDR1 is WSHSY, CDR2 SAAADI, per germline. With 7 bases removed from V and 1 base from J, the gap between germline ends came to 7 bases. The CDR3 is 13 residues long. CDR3 amino acids: CASIALNTGELFF. The CDR3 region has the DNA TGCGCCAGCATTGCACTGAACACCGGGGAGCTGTTTTTT.

The rearrangement joins TRBV7-9 to TRBJ1-2; 8 nucleotides match TRBD1. With V trimmed by 5 bases and J by 2 bases, 13 bases remained unmatched. CDR1 is SEHNR, CDR2 FQNEAQ, per germline (reference sequence). This CDR3 contains 17 residues. The CDR3: CASSATGTGGVNYGYTF. The CDR3 nucleotides are TGTGCCAGCAGCGCAACCGGGACAGGAGGCGTAAACTATGGCTACACCTTC.

The rearrangement links TRBV4-1 to TRBJ2-2, with 7 bases lining up with TRBD2. With 5 bases clipped from V and 1 base from J, the junction kept 16 bases outside the gene matches. Germline V gene lookup returns CDR1 MGHRA and CDR2 YSYEKL. This CDR3 is built from 19 residues. CDR3 region: CASSGKKKYAGENTGELFF. The CDR3, as DNA: TGCGCCAGCAGCGGCAAGAAGAAGTACGCGGGAGAGAACACCGGGGAGCTGTTTTTT.

The rearrangement links TRBV5-1 to TRBJ2-7; 10 bases are shared with TRBD2. Unmatched junction bases numbered 6, after V lost 3 bases and J lost 0 bases. CDR3 size: 16 residues. CDR1 and CDR2 (germline): SGHRS, YFSETQ. The CDR3 protein is CASSSDPSGSSYEQYF. CDR3 nucleotides: TGCGCCAGCAGCTCCGACCCTAGCGGGAGCTCCTACGAGCAGTACTTC.

The chain recombines TRBV7-8 with TRBJ2-5; weak D call: TRBD2 (5 bases). The V gene's germline CDR1 is SGHVS and CDR2 FQNEAQ. The CDR3 contains 15 residues. Trimming cost V 6 bases and J 4 bases, with 18 bases left between them. CDR3 region: CASRSQDWVVETQYF. CDR3 nucleotide sequence: TGTGCCAGCAGAAGCCAGGACTGGGTGGTAGAGACCCAGTACTTC.

The chain recombines TRBV5-5 with TRBJ2-7; 7 nucleotides agree with TRBD2. Germline V lookup: CDR1 SGHKS, CDR2 YYEKEE (reference sequence). The V and J ends lost 0 bases and 5 bases, in that order; junction bases with no gene match: 2. The CDR3 is 13 amino acids. CDR3 in DNA: TGTGCCAGCAGCTTGGGGGACTACGACGAGCAGTACTTC. It codes for CASSLGDYDEQYF. The whole variable domain, remainder taken from reference TRBV5-5 and TRBJ2-7, is DAGVTQSPTHLIKTRGQQVTLRCSPISGHKSVSWYQQVLGQGPQFIFQYYEKEERGRGNFPDRFSARQFPNYSSELNVNALLLGDSALYLCASSLGDYDEQYFGPGTRLTVT.

Regarding this clone: One end of the junction varies from germline; a read error may be responsible. The gene calls are TRBV2 and TRBJ2-7, with D possibly being TRBD1 or TRBD2 (5 bases each). Germline V lookup: CDR1 SNHLY, CDR2 FYNNEI. This CDR3 is built from 8 residues. CDR3 DNA: TGTGCCAGCAGGGGGCGGGTCTTC. It yields the protein CASRGRVF.

This sequence joins TRBV4-1 and TRBJ2-7; tentative D call: TRBD1 (6 bases). The germline V and J ends were trimmed by 0 bases and 3 bases, with 12 bases remaining between them. Germline V gene lookup returns CDR1 MGHRA and CDR2 YSYEKL. The CDR3 sequence is 15 residues long. CDR3 amino acids: CASSQEGAGIYEQYF. The CDR3 DNA is TGCGCCAGCAGCCAAGAGGGGGCAGGAATCTACGAGCAGTACTTC.

The rearrangement joins TRBV23-1 to TRBJ1-5; weak D call: TRBD1 (6 bases). TRBV23-1 is labeled an ORF, and its function is uncertain. This CDR3 spans 15 amino acids. V lost 7 bases to trimming and J lost 5 bases, with 18 bases between them. CDR3 in DNA: TGCGCCAGCACCACAGGCAGGGACACCTATCAGCCCCAGCATTTT. This translates into CASTTGRDTYQPQHF.

The chain uses TRBV28 and TRBJ2-7; 8 bases agree with TRBD1. CDR1 MDHEN and CDR2 SYDVKM come from the germline V gene. The V gene end was trimmed by 3 bases and the J gene end by 0 bases; junction bases not matched to a gene: 4. This CDR3 is built from 15 residues. Here the CDR3 reads CASSFAGGASYEQYF. The CDR3 DNA reads TGTGCCAGCAGTTTCGCAGGGGGCGCCTCCTACGAGCAGTACTTC. Drawing the rest from reference TRBV28 and TRBJ2-7, the complete variable domain is DVKVTQSSRYLVKRTGEKVFLECVQDMDHENMFWYRQDPGLGLRLIYFSYDVKMKEKGDIPEGYSVSREKKERFSLILESASTNQTSMYLCASSFAGGASYEQYFGPGTRLTVT.

The J gene is TRBJ2-7, the V gene TRBV15; 7 nucleotides agree with TRBD1. CDR1 is LNHNV and CDR2 is YYDKDF in the germline V gene (reference sequence). V was pared by 3 bases and J by 2 bases, with 7 bases of the junction left unmatched. There are 15 residues in the CDR3. CDR3 amino acids: CATSSGTEGTYEQYF. The CDR3, as DNA: TGTGCCACCAGCAGCGGGACAGAGGGGACCTACGAGCAGTACTTC.

This clone was seen a single time. The chain couples TRBV27 to TRBJ2-3; the D is unclear. CDR3 length equals 13 residues. The V end was cut by 2 bases, the J end by 4 bases, with 7 bases between. Per the germline V gene, CDR1 is MNHEY and CDR2 is SMNVEV (reference sequence). DNA for the CDR3: TGTGCCAGCAGTTTAGGGTTTCCAGATACGCAGTATTTT. Residues: CASSLGFPDTQYF.

CDR3 in amino acids: CASSVRELQETQYF. The CDR3 region has the DNA TGTGCCAGCAGCGTCCGGGAACTCCAAGAGACCCAGTACTTC. The rearrangement uses TRBV5-4 and TRBJ2-5, with a possible D match to TRBD2 (5 bases). V lost 4 bases and J 1 base, leaving 11 bases between the germline ends. CDR1 SGHNT and CDR2 YYREEE come from the germline V gene (reference sequence). CDR3 length: 14 residues.

The chain links TRBV14 to TRBJ2-3, with 11 bases that match TRBD2. The junction had 5 bases not matched to a gene; V was cut back by 2 bases and J by 4 bases. The germline gives CDR1 SGHDN, CDR2 FVKESK. This CDR3 is 16 amino acids long. Written as DNA, the CDR3 is TGTGCCAGCAGCCAACAGACTAGCGGGATACCAGATACGCAGTATTTT. As protein: CASSQQTSGIPDTQYF.

The chain recombines TRBV2 with TRBJ1-1, with D uncertain. CDR1 is SNHLY, CDR2 FYNNEI, per germline. This CDR3 contains 13 residues. The V and J ends lost 4 bases and 4 bases respectively, with 10 bases between them. The DNA of the CDR3 is TGTGCCAGCAGTGTCCTTGTTGGCACTGAAGCTTTCTTT. It specifies CASSVLVGTEAFF.

The chain couples TRBV11-3 to TRBJ2-1; a possible D gene is TRBD1 (5 bases). The germline V gene encodes CDR1 SGHNT and CDR2 YENEEA. This CDR3 region has 13 residues. Deletions cut 1 base from V and 7 bases from J, with 8 bases between. For the CDR3, the DNA is TGTGCCAGCAGCTTAGGACAGCTGAATGAGCAGTTCTTC. This codes for CASSLGQLNEQFF.

The chain uses TRBV27 and TRBJ2-2, with 8 positions matching TRBD1. V lost 6 bases to trimming and J lost 6 bases; unmatched junction nucleotides: 18. The V gene's germline CDR1 is MNHEY and CDR2 SMNVEV (reference sequence). This CDR3 is built from 18 residues. CDR3: CASSPEGVGRGQPGELFF. CDR3 bases: TGTGCCAGCAGCCCCGAAGGGGTTGGCAGGGGGCAACCCGGGGAGCTGTTTTTT.

The rearrangement uses TRBV7-9 and TRBJ1-1, with D unclear. This CDR3 is built from 15 residues. Germline V lookup: CDR1 SEHNR, CDR2 FQNEAQ (reference sequence). V was trimmed by 1 base and J by 2 bases, leaving 11 bases between them. CDR3 coding DNA: TGTGCCAGCAGCTTAGTTGGGAGAGATAACACTGAAGCTTTCTTT. It is translated as CASSLVGRDNTEAFF. Complete variable domain (other parts from reference TRBV7-9 and TRBJ1-1): DTGVSQNPRHKITKRGQNVTFRCDPISEHNRLYWYRQTLGQGPEFLTYFQNEAQLEKSRLLSDRFSAERPKGSFSTLEIQRTEQGDSAMYLCASSLVGRDNTEAFFGQGTRLTVV.

Notes on this clone: Distinct nucleotide sequences in the sample also encode this CDR3. This rearrangement joins TRBV7-9 to TRBJ2-1, with D unresolved. The CDR3 sequence is 12 residues long. V dropped 6 bases and J dropped 8 bases, with 11 bases sitting between them. Germline values: CDR1 SEHNR, CDR2 FQNEAQ (reference sequence). CDR3 DNA: TGTGCCAGCAGTCTCCGTGTAGATGAGCAGTTCTTC. As protein: CASSLRVDEQFF.

The chain uses TRBV4-2 and TRBJ2-7; maybe TRBD2 (6 bases). The CDR3 spans 18 residues. Germline CDR1 is LGHNA and CDR2 is YNFKEQ. The V gene lost 0 bases and the J gene lost 0 bases, with 18 bases spanning the gap. This chain's CDR3 is CASSQEMSPGDYSYEQYF. CDR3 bases: TGTGCCAGCAGCCAAGAGATGAGTCCGGGGGATTACTCCTACGAGCAGTACTTC.

The chain carries TRBV28 and TRBJ1-2; D not certain. The V gene lost 3 bases and the J gene lost 2 bases, with 7 bases spanning the gap. Looked up from germline, CDR1 is MDHEN and CDR2 is SYDVKM. CDR3 length: 13 residues. For the CDR3, the DNA is TGTGCCAGCAGTTTGATGGAGAACTATGGCTACACCTTC. It specifies CASSLMENYGYTF.